This T cell receptor (beta chain) was documented in a study of blood T cells in healthy people across ages. General study results and limits: Relative to aged donors, long-lived donors carried more naive CD4+ cells and displayed higher diversity.

Combining a sample-barcoded 5' primer with a J-beta primer mix, a second PCR ran for roughly 7 to 11 cycles. TCRdb re-derived calls from the 5' RACE reads in MiXCR, one entry per CDR3 protein. This table has around 1,800,000 distinct CDR3 sequences, roughly two fifths appearing once. Regarding this clonotype: What it recognizes is unknown. At one boundary the junction diverges from the germline segment, which might be a read error.

The TCR sequence derives from a human donor in good health. The specimen was blood.

This CDR3 reads CARSLKIPSGQKNIQYF. DNA of the CDR3: TGTGCCCGCAGCTTAAAAATCCCATCGGGACAGAAAAACATTCAGTACTTC. The chain is built from TRBV5-6 and TRBJ2-4; 7 bases align to TRBD1. Per germline, CDR1 SGHDT and CDR2 YYEEEE. CDR3 size: 17 residues.